Below are 7 T cell receptor beta chains sequenced from a single sample in a study of blood T cell repertoires in COVID-19. Profiling relied on immunoSEQ multiplex PCR, and the TCRdb table lists in-frame clones only, not all of them. This table has roughly 230,000 clones, 65% to 85% appearing once. Sequencing was performed on PBMCs or T cells enriched from blood (not recorded which). These receptors were collected from an older woman who had recovered from COVID-19.

In DNA, the CDR3 is TGTGCCACCAGCAGAGATCCGAACACCAACACCGGGGAGCTGTTTTTT. Translated: CATSRDPNTNTGELFF. J is TRBJ2-2 and V is TRBV15; D gene ambiguous. The V end lost 0 bases, the J end lost 2 bases, and 10 bases lay between the germline ends. The CDR3 is made up of 16 amino acids. Germline V gene data show CDR1 as LNHNV and CDR2 as YYDKDF (reference sequence).

This clone appeared a single time. The V and J genes are TRBV6-5 and TRBJ2-3; 8 nucleotides line up with TRBD2. The CDR3 has 13 amino acids. Germline CDR1 MNHEY, CDR2 SVGAGI. J was trimmed by 5 bases and V by 8 bases; bases with no gene match: 6. The CDR3 is CASGTRVEDTQYF. In DNA form, the CDR3 reads TGTGCCAGCGGGACTAGAGTGGAAGATACGCAGTATTTT.

The chain has TRBV19 and TRBJ1-2; TRBD1 matches at 7 bases. V lost 4 bases to trimming and J lost 6 bases; unmatched junction nucleotides: 11. Germline values: CDR1 LNHDA, CDR2 SQIVND (reference sequence). The CDR3 covers 15 residues. The CDR3 DNA follows: TGTGCCAGTAGTACCCGGACAGGAGAGGGGAATGGCTACACCTTC. Translating it yields CASSTRTGEGNGYTF.

In nucleotides, the CDR3 is TGTGCCAGCAGCTTAGTGGGACTAGGAGACACAGATACGCAGTATTTT. This sequence encodes CASSLVGLGDTDTQYF. The chain employs TRBV7-2 and TRBJ2-3; 8 bases match TRBD2. Germline V gene data show CDR1 as SGHTA and CDR2 as FQGNSA. The trim removed 1 base at V and 2 bases at J, leaving 5 bases unmatched. This CDR3 is 16 amino acids long.

This clone was detected only once. J is TRBJ1-5 and V is TRBV7-9; D gene unclear. Per the germline V gene, CDR1 is SEHNR and CDR2 is FQNEAQ (reference sequence). Trimming removed 5 bases from V and 11 bases from J, with 13 bases in between. This CDR3 has 12 residues. The CDR3 nucleotides are TGTGCCAGCAGCGCGGACCGAGGGACCCAGCATTTT. It encodes CASSADRGTQHF.

The V gene is TRBV7-9, the J gene TRBJ2-5, with a possible D match to TRBD2 (5 bases). Trimming shortened V by 5 bases and J by 5 bases, and 12 bases separated the two germline ends. The CDR3 extends over 13 amino acids. Germline V gives CDR1 SEHNR, CDR2 FQNEAQ (reference sequence). CDR3 coding DNA: TGTGCCAGCAGCCTGGCGGGTGGGGAGACCCAGTACTTC. It translates to CASSLAGGETQYF.

V is TRBV2 and J is TRBJ1-6; 10 bases agree with TRBD1. The CDR3 is made up of 14 amino acids. Germline CDR1 and CDR2: SNHLY and FYNNEI. V shed 7 bases, J shed 7 bases, and the junction held 4 bases outside the gene matches. CDR3 sequence reads: CASTRQGANSPLHF. Here the CDR3 DNA reads TGTGCCAGCACACGACAGGGGGCCAATTCACCCCTCCACTTT.